This TCR beta chain was profiled in a study of blood T cell repertoires in COVID-19. Study-level background: Sources were T cells, B-cell-depleted T cells, or PBMCs; the material itself was cDNA or gDNA.

The table came from immunoSEQ multiplex PCR; TCRdb's copy has only in-frame clones and leaves some out. The sample has hundreds of thousands of clones; under 90% are singletons. This clone showed up just a few times. Trimming took off 0 bases at V and 4 bases at J, with 10 bases between the two ends. This CDR3 is 16 amino acids long. The receptor's source is a woman aged 25 to 39 with COVID-19, enrolled during active disease. Material for sequencing was peripheral blood. The genes are TRBV23-1 and TRBJ1-6; maybe TRBD1 (6 bases). TRBV23-1 is annotated as an ORF whose role is uncertain. Here the CDR3 DNA reads TGCGCCAGCAGTCAATCTGGACAGCTGTATAATTCACCCCTCCACTTT. As protein: CASSQSGQLYNSPLHF.